The clone carrying this TCR beta chain was seen just once. These data are taken from a study of shared clonotypes between healthy human individuals. The authors ran unsorted PBMC replicate PCRs on 300 ng DNA, about 30,000 T cell genomes. Unsorted PBMC DNA was run through sequencing on ten immunoSEQ deep assay plates. Study processing details: There were no quality scores in the junction-only immunoSEQ sequences, so filtering differed. TCRdb keeps only in-frame clones here, not all; method: immunoSEQ multiplex PCR. The V and J calls and clone size come from that table; D and trimming were worked out from the DNA. The data show 400,000 to 600,000 clones, roughly 85% seen once. Trimming left V 6 bases short and J 2 bases short, with 13 bases between. Germline lookup yields CDR1 MGHDK and CDR2 SYGVNS. This CDR3 spans 14 amino acids.

This TCR came from a woman aged 40 to 49 in good health. Some clones in this sample may be carry-over from other donors' samples. The gene calls are TRBV25-1 and TRBJ1-2; D is possibly TRBD1 (5 bases). Input material: PBMCs. This chain's CDR3 is CASSDLQGNYGYTF. The CDR3 bases are TGTGCCAGCAGCGATTTGCAGGGAAACTATGGCTACACCTTC.